These T cell receptor beta chains were read from a single sample in a study of spatial heterogeneity in lung cancer. MiXCR was run by TCRdb on the 5' RACE reads, yielding one entry per CDR3 protein. The sample includes tens of thousands of distinct CDR3 sequences, around 4.5% of them seen just once. The starting material was PBMCs, obtained at surgery. The receptors here all came from a male donor with early-stage non-small cell lung cancer. The conserved cysteine and the conserved F or W are not part of the CDR3 here.

J: TRBJ2-7; V: TRBV7-2; CDR3: ASSPTGNSYEQY
J: TRBJ2-3; V: TRBV18; CDR3: ASSRNRDSFTDTQY
J: TRBJ2-2; V: TRBV5-1; CDR3: ASSPRGTGNTGELF
J: TRBJ2-7; V: TRBV5-1; CDR3: ASTPGQGFREQY
J: TRBJ2-1; V: TRBV5-5; CDR3: ASSYRLLAGGNVEQF
J: TRBJ2-1; V: TRBV6-2/TRBV6-3; CDR3: ASSYQSYNEQF
J: TRBJ1-4; V: TRBV5-1; CDR3: ASSYLGPGTGDEKLF
J: TRBJ1-5; V: TRBV6-1; CDR3: ASIGTESFYSNQPQH
J: TRBJ2-7; V: TRBV7-2; CDR3: ASSPGTSGRALYEQY
J: TRBJ2-3; V: TRBV10-3; CDR3: AISEPPGRTDTQY
J: TRBJ1-1; V: TRBV7-9; CDR3: ASSLAAATEAF
J: TRBJ1-6; V: TRBV20-1; CDR3: SAGDRGGTYNSPLH
J: TRBJ2-3; V: TRBV12-3/TRBV12-4; CDR3: ASSRRLAPDTQY
J: TRBJ2-2; V: TRBV9; CDR3: ASSVTAMNTGELF
J: TRBJ2-3; V: TRBV20-1; CDR3: SASNSRGADTQY
J: TRBJ1-1; V: TRBV11-2; CDR3: ASSLSHTRVGAF
J: TRBJ1-4; V: TRBV20-1; CDR3: SARPGQGGEKLF
J: TRBJ2-7; V: TRBV4-2; CDR3: ASSLQGYEQY
J: TRBJ2-2; V: TRBV11-1; CDR3: ASSPSVGRNTGELF
J: TRBJ2-3; V: TRBV9; CDR3: ASSVAGFTDTQY
J: TRBJ2-1; V: TRBV7-9; CDR3: ASSPRDRWKGNEQF
J: TRBJ1-6; V: TRBV12-3/TRBV12-4; CDR3: ASSLQGKNSPLH
J: TRBJ2-1; V: TRBV9; CDR3: ASSVDDAIFYNEQF
J: TRBJ2-2; V: TRBV28; CDR3: ASTPYSGNGELF
J: TRBJ1-6; V: TRBV7-2; CDR3: ASRGDSRNSPLH
J: TRBJ2-7; V: TRBV28; CDR3: ASYAGSYEQY
J: TRBJ2-7; V: TRBV27; CDR3: ASSLRDRGLYEQY
J: TRBJ2-2; V: TRBV24-1; CDR3: ATRAASNTGELF
J: TRBJ1-2; V: TRBV7-2; CDR3: ASSSGTGSYGYT
J: TRBJ1-1; V: TRBV6-6; CDR3: ASSRRGPNTEAF
J: TRBJ2-2; V: TRBV5-4; CDR3: ASSSGQRTGELF
J: TRBJ2-5; V: TRBV7-6; CDR3: ASSYGTQETQY
J: TRBJ1-4; V: TRBV27; CDR3: ASSWGTGEKLF
J: TRBJ2-1; V: TRBV6-5; CDR3: ASSYSGVGGAYNEQF
J: TRBJ2-1; V: TRBV2; CDR3: ASKLRSYNEQF
J: TRBJ1-6; V: TRBV4-2; CDR3: ASSQEEDSPLH
J: TRBJ1-5; V: TRBV6-6; CDR3: ASSFIGTGKQPQH
J: TRBJ2-5; V: TRBV7-7; CDR3: ASSLQRQETQY
J: TRBJ1-4; V: TRBV2; CDR3: ASSRDREKLF
J: TRBJ1-4; V: TRBV12-3/TRBV12-4; CDR3: ASSPRPRGGEKLF
J: TRBJ1-2; V: TRBV20-1; CDR3: SARGGTAGHRGYT